The rows below give T cell receptor beta chains drawn from one sample of a study of persistence of HIV-infected CD4 T cells. TCRdb's copy holds only in-frame clones and misses some; the assay was immunoSEQ multiplex PCR. Of under 25,000 clones listed, more than 55% are singletons. Antigens for these TCRs are unknown. This material consisted of CD4+ T cells sorted from PBMCs after approximately 20-hour stimulation, taken from a patient who received antiretroviral therapy. These receptors originate from an adult woman with HIV who was CMV-seropositive. The CDR3 runs from the conserved cysteine through the conserved F or W. A D gene is named only where the DNA matches it firmly. Only part of the rows carry a size: once, few, many, or a class if the clone is expanded.

d_call	cdr3_length	v_call	j_call	clone_size	cdr3_aa	cdr3_nt
TRBD1	17	TRBV7-9	TRBJ1-3	NA	CASSLGGGGASGNTIYF	TGTGCCAGCAGCTTAGGAGGAGGGGGCGCCTCTGGAAACACCATATATTTT
TRBD2	15	TRBV4-2	TRBJ2-1	NA	CASSRLAGERNEQFF	TGTGCCAGCAGCCGACTAGCGGGGGAAAGAAATGAGCAGTTCTTC
NA	11	TRBV2	TRBJ2-5	NA	CASSGGLLKYF	TGTGCCAGCAGTGGGGGGCTTTTAAAGTACTTC
NA	14	TRBV5-6	TRBJ1-2	NA	CASSQDTAIWGYTF	TGTGCCAGCAGCCAGGACACCGCCATATGGGGCTACACCTTC
TRBD2	13	TRBV12-3/TRBV12-4	TRBJ2-1	NA	CASSYGGGPLQFF	TGTGCCAGCAGTTACGGGGGGGGCCCATTGCAGTTCTTC
NA	18	TRBV7-9	TRBJ1-1	NA	CASSRGGGVPPRNTEAFF	TGTGCCAGCAGCCGAGGCGGGGGGGTTCCCCCGCGAAACACTGAAGCTTTCTTT
NA	14	TRBV20-1	TRBJ1-2	NA	CSASPPLDGQLYTF	TGCAGTGCTAGTCCCCCTTTAGACGGCCAGCTTTACACCTTC
NA	13	TRBV18	TRBJ2-7	NA	CASSPGLNYEQYF	TGTGCCAGCTCACCCGGACTAAACTACGAGCAGTACTTC
NA	15	TRBV10-3	TRBJ2-1	NA	CAISPGTRRYNEQFF	TGTGCCATCAGTCCCGGGACACGGAGATACAATGAGCAGTTCTTC
NA	16	TRBV7-3	TRBJ2-3	few	CASSSEGRRGPDTQYF	TGTGCCAGCAGCTCAGAGGGGCGGAGGGGGCCAGATACGCAGTATTTT
TRBD1	13	TRBV12-3/TRBV12-4	TRBJ1-1	few	CASSLDRGSEAFF	TGTGCCAGCAGTTTAGACAGGGGGAGTGAAGCTTTCTTT
TRBD1	16	TRBV5-1	TRBJ1-1	NA	CASSLGRGFSNTEAFF	TGCGCCAGCAGCTTAGGCAGGGGGTTTTCGAACACTGAAGCTTTCTTT
NA	13	TRBV29-1	TRBJ1-3	once	CSVGGGNGNTIYF	TGCAGCGTTGGCGGGGGGAACGGAAACACCATATATTTT
NA	14	TRBV7-3	TRBJ1-6	NA	CASSHRIEGSPLHF	TGTGCCAGCAGCCACAGGATCGAAGGGTCACCCCTCCACTTT
NA	16	TRBV6-6	TRBJ1-5	NA	CASTNGGGLSNQPQHF	TGTGCCAGCACAAACGGGGGGGGCTTAAGCAATCAGCCCCAGCATTTT
TRBD1	15	TRBV27	TRBJ1-2	few	CASSALDRPNYGYTF	TGTGCCAGCTCAGCTTTGGACAGGCCGAACTATGGCTACACCTTC
NA	14	TRBV10-3	TRBJ2-3	NA	CAISEGGSADTQYF	TGTGCCATCAGTGAGGGGGGCTCCGCAGATACGCAGTATTTT